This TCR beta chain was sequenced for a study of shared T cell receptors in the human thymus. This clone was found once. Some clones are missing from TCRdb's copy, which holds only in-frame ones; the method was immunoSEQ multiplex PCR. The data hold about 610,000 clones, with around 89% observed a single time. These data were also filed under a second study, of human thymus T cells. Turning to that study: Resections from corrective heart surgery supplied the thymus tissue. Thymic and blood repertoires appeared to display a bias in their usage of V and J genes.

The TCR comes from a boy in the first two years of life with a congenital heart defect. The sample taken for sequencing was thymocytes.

The CDR3 reads CASSGAGTDRDGELFF. For the CDR3, the DNA is TGTGCCAGCAGTGGAGCCGGGACAGACCGGGACGGGGAGCTGTTTTTT. The genes are TRBV6-1 and TRBJ2-2, with TRBD1 identical over 7 bases. This CDR3 comprises 16 residues. V shed 4 bases, J shed 7 bases, and the junction held 12 bases outside the gene matches. CDR1 is MNHNS and CDR2 is SASEGT in the germline V gene.